This T cell receptor (beta chain) was retrieved from a study of T cell repertoires in ileal Crohn's disease. Study as a whole: Patients had a median 7.9-year disease duration, and approximately 35% were active smokers. At postoperative colonoscopy, neoterminal ileum biopsies were taken as M6.

The time point here: neoterminal ileum biopsy at postoperative endoscopy, about 6 months after surgery. Method: immunoSEQ multiplex PCR; TCRdb's copy keeps in-frame clones and lacks some. This sample has roughly 16,000 clones, with more than 65% found just once. The table lists this clone with a few counts. Its specificity is not known. Study-wide findings and caveats: Every patient over 26.8% clonality showed endoscopic recurrence. Mucosal expansions were suggested to be mainly CD8 T cells.

The CDR3 spans 13 residues. V shed 3 bases and J shed 4 bases, with 9 bases lying between them. Germline V CDR1 and CDR2: MDHEN, SYDVKM. This chain links TRBV28 with TRBJ1-1; D remains unclear. Sequenced: ileal tissue. The sequence was obtained from an adult with Crohn's disease. This chain's CDR3 is CASSLRAGTEAFF. The CDR3 DNA reads as TGTGCCAGCAGTTTGAGAGCGGGCACTGAAGCTTTCTTT. Looking up the rest from reference TRBV28 and TRBJ1-1 gives the full variable domain: DVKVTQSSRYLVKRTGEKVFLECVQDMDHENMFWYRQDPGLGLRLIYFSYDVKMKEKGDIPEGYSVSREKKERFSLILESASTNQTSMYLCASSLRAGTEAFFGQGTRLTVV.